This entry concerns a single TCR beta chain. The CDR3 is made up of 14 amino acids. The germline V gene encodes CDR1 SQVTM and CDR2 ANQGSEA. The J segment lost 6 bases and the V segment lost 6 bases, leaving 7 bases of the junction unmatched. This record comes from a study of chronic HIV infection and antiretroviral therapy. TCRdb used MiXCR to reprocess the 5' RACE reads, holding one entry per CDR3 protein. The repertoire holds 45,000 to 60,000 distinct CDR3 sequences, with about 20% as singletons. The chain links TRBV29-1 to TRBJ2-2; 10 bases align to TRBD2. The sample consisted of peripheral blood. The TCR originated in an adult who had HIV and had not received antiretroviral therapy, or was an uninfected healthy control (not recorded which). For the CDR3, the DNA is TGCAGCGTGGGCCTAGCGGGAGAGGCCGGGGAGCTGTTTTTT. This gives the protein CSVGLAGEAGELFF.